A single sample gave rise to the 21 T cell receptor beta chains below, sequenced in a study of T cell responses to AZD1222 COVID-19 vaccine. Some clones are missing from TCRdb's copy, which holds only in-frame ones; the method was immunoSEQ multiplex PCR. The repertoire holds approximately 140,000 clones, with approximately 89% as singletons. The sequencing here drew on peripheral blood, taken on day 0 of AZD1222 vaccination. Receptor source: an adult in good health.

This clone has only one observation. The V gene is TRBV12-3 or TRBV12-4, the J gene TRBJ1-3, with unresolved D. The CDR3 spans 13 residues. Between the trimmed V and J ends, which lost 7 bases and 0 bases, there was a span of 7 bases. CDR3 sequence: CASNYLSGNTIYF. DNA of the CDR3: TGTGCCAGCAATTACCTCTCTGGAAACACCATATATTTT.

The chain carries TRBV6-5 and TRBJ1-2, with unresolved D. Germline V gene lookup returns CDR1 MNHEY and CDR2 SVGAGI. The CDR3 runs to 14 residues. The V and J ends lost 8 bases and 1 base respectively, with 14 bases between them. CDR3 sequence reads: CASGMAGGNYGYTF. The CDR3 nucleotides are TGTGCCAGCGGGATGGCGGGAGGTAACTATGGCTACACCTTC.

The V gene is TRBV28, the J gene TRBJ2-5; the D gene is possibly TRBD1 (6 bases). Germline V lookup: CDR1 MDHEN, CDR2 SYDVKM. The CDR3 totals 13 residues. V shed 6 bases and J shed 2 bases, with 10 bases lying between them. CDR3 in DNA: TGTGCCAGCAGCCCACAGGGACAAGAGACCCAGTACTTC. This encodes CASSPQGQETQYF.

The CDR3 region is CASSPPGRSGARDTQYF. The CDR3 region has the DNA TGTGCCAGCTCACCACCAGGACGTAGTGGGGCACGAGATACGCAGTATTTT. V gene TRBV18 combines with J gene TRBJ2-3, with D possibly being TRBD1 (5 bases). The V and J ends lost 0 bases and 5 bases respectively, with 18 bases between them. Per the germline V gene, CDR1 is KGHSH and CDR2 is LQKENI. The CDR3 consists of 17 residues.

The V gene is TRBV6-1, the J gene TRBJ1-2; D gene unclear. Germline lookup yields CDR1 MNHNS and CDR2 SASEGT. V was trimmed by 1 base and J by 10 bases, leaving 16 bases between them. The CDR3 loop spans 14 amino acids. The CDR3 DNA follows: TGTGCCAGCAGTGAAGGTAATTGGATACTGACCTACACCTTC. The encoded protein is CASSEGNWILTYTF.

The gene calls are TRBV6-2 or TRBV6-3 and TRBJ2-7, with D possibly matching TRBD1 (6 bases). The CDR3 covers 15 residues. Trimming took 5 bases from V and 0 from J, leaving 14 bases between them. Germline V gene sequence: CDR1 MNHEY, CDR2 SVGEGT. CDR3 DNA: TGTGCCAGCAGTGCCCTCGGGACAAACTCCTACGAGCAGTACTTC. Translated: CASSALGTNSYEQYF.

The CDR3 loop reads CASSPGVAGELFF. The DNA for the CDR3 is TGTGCCAGTAGCCCAGGGGTGGCCGGGGAGCTGTTTTTT. The V gene is TRBV19, the J gene TRBJ2-2, with a possible D match to TRBD1 (6 bases). CDR3 length: 13 amino acids. V dropped 6 bases and J dropped 6 bases, with 11 bases sitting between them. Germline loops: CDR1 LNHDA, CDR2 SQIVND (reference sequence).

The chain joins TRBV11-2 to TRBJ2-5; D is unresolved. Germline loops: CDR1 SGHAT, CDR2 FQNNGV. The CDR3 runs to 14 residues. The ends were cut back, 0 bases at V and 5 bases at J, with 10 bases in the middle. CDR3: CASSLDRGRETQYF. As DNA, the CDR3 is TGTGCCAGCAGCTTAGATAGAGGCCGGGAGACCCAGTACTTC.

The rearrangement uses TRBV11-2 and TRBJ1-3; a possible D gene is TRBD1 (6 bases). Germline V lookup: CDR1 SGHAT, CDR2 FQNNGV. This CDR3 comprises 16 residues. Trimming took off 7 bases at V and 0 bases at J, with 16 bases between the two ends. CDR3: CASTRGGALSGNTIYF. In DNA form, the CDR3 reads TGTGCCAGCACCCGCGGGGGGGCCCTCTCTGGAAACACCATATATTTT.

The chain combines TRBV9 with TRBJ2-7, with D hard to call. Germline lookup yields CDR1 SGDLS and CDR2 YYNGEE. The V and J ends lost 0 bases and 2 bases respectively, with 12 bases between them. The CDR3 runs 15 residues. CDR3 DNA sequence: TGTGCCAGCAGCGTAGAAGCCGCGACGGCCTACGAGCAGTACTTC. Translation: CASSVEAATAYEQYF.

The chain carries TRBV29-1 and TRBJ2-1; D is ambiguous. Deletions cut 4 bases from V and 3 bases from J, with 7 bases between. This CDR3 has 12 residues. From germline, CDR1 is SQVTM and CDR2 ANQGSEA. The CDR3 is CSVGLLYNEQFF. The CDR3 region has the DNA TGCAGCGTTGGACTCCTCTACAATGAGCAGTTCTTC.

V usage is TRBV3-1 (or the pseudogene TRBV3-2) and J usage is TRBJ2-3; 10 bases map to TRBD2. CDR3 length: 16 residues. Looked up from germline, CDR1 is LGHDT and CDR2 is YNNKEL (reference sequence). Trimming removed 0 bases from V and 7 bases from J; junction bases left unmatched: 7. CDR3 protein: CASSQDRAGGRNTQYF. The CDR3 region has the DNA TGTGCCAGCAGCCAAGATCGAGCGGGGGGGCGGAATACGCAGTATTTT.

The rearrangement joins TRBV28 to TRBJ2-7, with a possible D match to TRBD1 (6 bases). The CDR3 is 11 amino acids. V was shortened by 5 bases and J by 8 bases, with 10 bases between the two germline ends. Germline assignment: CDR1 MDHEN and CDR2 SYDVKM. This chain's CDR3 is CASSLQGKQYF. The CDR3 DNA sequence: TGTGCCAGCAGTCTTCAGGGGAAGCAGTACTTC.

The rearrangement joins TRBV7-3 to TRBJ2-3; no reliable D call. Germline CDR1 SGHTA, CDR2 FQGTGA. The CDR3 covers 12 residues. Trimming stripped 5 bases from V and 3 bases from J, with 6 bases between. This CDR3 is CASSENTDTQYF. The CDR3 nucleotides read TGTGCCAGCAGCGAAAATACAGATACGCAGTATTTT.

The V and J genes are TRBV5-4 and TRBJ1-2; 8 nucleotides match TRBD1. The CDR3 runs 16 residues. Germline lookup yields CDR1 SGHNT and CDR2 YYREEE (reference sequence). V shed 0 bases and J 6 bases; nucleotides not matched to a gene: 10. CDR3 region: CASSLAGAGGENGYTF. The CDR3 DNA sequence: TGTGCCAGCAGCTTGGCTGGGGCAGGGGGCGAAAATGGCTACACCTTC. The complete variable domain, with remaining parts taken from reference TRBV5-4 and TRBJ1-2, reads ETGVTQSPTHLIKTRGQQVTLRCSSQSGHNTVSWYQQALGQGPQFIFQYYREEENGRGNFPPRFSGLQFPNYSSELNVNALELDDSALYLCASSLAGAGGENGYTFGSGTRLTVV.

The chain employs TRBV6-5 and TRBJ2-7, with 7 nucleotides matching TRBD1. Trimming removed 5 bases from V and 4 bases from J; junction bases left unmatched: 11. CDR1 and CDR2 (germline): MNHEY, SVGAGI. The CDR3 sequence is 15 residues long. CDR3 amino acids: CASSLHRGGAYEQYF. Written as DNA, the CDR3 is TGTGCCAGCAGTCTTCACAGGGGTGGTGCGTACGAGCAGTACTTC.

V and J are TRBV2 and TRBJ1-2; no firm D call. The CDR3 extends over 12 amino acids. Looked up from germline, CDR1 is SNHLY and CDR2 is FYNNEI. V was shortened by 1 base and J by 8 bases, with 8 bases between the two germline ends. In DNA, the CDR3 is TGTGCCAGCAGTGAAGTGTATGTGGGCTACACCTTC. The encoded protein is CASSEVYVGYTF. Complete variable domain (other parts from reference TRBV2 and TRBJ1-2): EPEVTQTPSHQVTQMGQEVILRCVPISNHLYFYWYRQILGQKVEFLVSFYNNEISEKSEIFDDQFSVERPDGSNFTLKIRSTKLEDSAMYFCASSEVYVGYTFGSGTRLTVV.

The V gene is TRBV18, the J gene TRBJ1-1; D perhaps matches TRBD1 (6 bases). Trimming left V 2 bases short and J 4 bases short, with 8 bases between. Germline CDR1 and CDR2: KGHSH and LQKENI. This CDR3 contains 13 residues. CDR3 sequence reads: CASSPGGVTEAFF. DNA for the CDR3: TGTGCCAGCTCACCAGGGGGCGTCACTGAAGCTTTCTTT.

The V gene is TRBV21-1, the J gene TRBJ2-7. TRBV21-1 constitutes a pseudogene. CDR3 size: 13 residues. CDR3 region: CASSKGGSHEQYF. The CDR3 nucleotides read TGTGCCAGCAGCAAAGGTGGGTCGCACGAGCAGTACTTC.

J is TRBJ2-3 and V is TRBV2; D gene ambiguous. This CDR3 has 13 residues. Germline V gene lookup returns CDR1 SNHLY and CDR2 FYNNEI. The V end lost 4 bases, the J end lost 3 bases, and 8 bases lay between the germline ends. This CDR3 is CASSANPTDTQYF. Written as DNA, the CDR3 is TGTGCCAGCAGTGCGAACCCGACAGATACGCAGTATTTT.

The rearrangement uses TRBV6-6 and TRBJ1-5; no firm D call. The CDR3 totals 15 residues. Germline V gene sequence: CDR1 MNHNY, CDR2 SVGAGI (reference sequence). V lost 0 bases, J lost 0 bases, and 6 bases lay in between. The CDR3 region is CASSYSGHSNQPQHF. As DNA, the CDR3 is TGTGCCAGCAGTTACTCTGGGCATAGCAATCAGCCCCAGCATTTT.